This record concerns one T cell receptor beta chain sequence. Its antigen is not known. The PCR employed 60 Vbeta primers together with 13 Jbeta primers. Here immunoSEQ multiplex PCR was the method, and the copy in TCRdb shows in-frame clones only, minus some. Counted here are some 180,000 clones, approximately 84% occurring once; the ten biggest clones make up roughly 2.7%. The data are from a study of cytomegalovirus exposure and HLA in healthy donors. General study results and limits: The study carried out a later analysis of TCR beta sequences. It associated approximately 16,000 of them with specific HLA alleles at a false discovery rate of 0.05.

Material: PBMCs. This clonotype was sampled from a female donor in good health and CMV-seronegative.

The CDR3 nucleotides are TGTGCCAGTAGTCCCGGGGGTGGCAGTTTTTCACCCCTCCACTTT. It encodes CASSPGGGSFSPLHF. J is TRBJ1-6 and V is TRBV19; D is possibly TRBD1 (5 bases). V lost 5 bases, J lost 9 bases, and 17 bases lay in between. Germline CDR1 LNHDA, CDR2 SQIVND (reference sequence). The CDR3 loop spans 15 amino acids.